These 18 T cell receptor beta chains were all obtained from the same sample, sequenced in a study of cytomegalovirus exposure and HLA in healthy donors. The PCR employed 60 Vbeta primers together with 13 Jbeta primers. The data were produced by immunoSEQ multiplex PCR, yet TCRdb's version contains in-frame clones alone and is incomplete. The repertoire table contains 70,000 to 100,000 clones. Sequencing was carried out using PBMCs. These TCRs come from a man younger than 30 in good health and CMV-seropositive.

The rearrangement uses TRBV2 and TRBJ2-3, with TRBD2 matching 10 bases. Germline V gene lookup returns CDR1 SNHLY and CDR2 FYNNEI. The CDR3 contains 18 residues. With V trimmed by 1 base and J by 5 bases, 12 bases remained unmatched. The chain's CDR3 is CASSEVGLAATPRDTQYF. CDR3 DNA: TGTGCCAGCAGTGAAGTTGGACTAGCGGCAACCCCTCGAGATACGCAGTATTTT. The entire variable domain, with the rest obtained from reference TRBV2 and TRBJ2-3, is as follows: EPEVTQTPSHQVTQMGQEVILRCVPISNHLYFYWYRQILGQKVEFLVSFYNNEISEKSEIFDDQFSVERPDGSNFTLKIRSTKLEDSAMYFCASSEVGLAATPRDTQYFGPGTRLTVL.

The V gene is TRBV7-2, the J gene TRBJ1-5; 9 nucleotides line up with TRBD1. The CDR3 runs to 16 residues. With 5 bases clipped from V and 5 bases from J, the junction kept 10 bases outside the gene matches. The germline CDR1 and CDR2 sequences are SGHTA and FQGNSA. DNA of the CDR3: TGTGCCAGCAGCCCACGGACAGGGGCCTCCTATCAGCCCCAGCATTTT. Translated: CASSPRTGASYQPQHF.

As regards this clone: The same CDR3 arises from other DNA sequences in this sample as well. The chain carries TRBV4-1 and TRBJ2-7; 10 bases fit TRBD1. The J segment lost 1 base and the V segment lost 4 bases, leaving 1 base of the junction unmatched. There are 14 residues in the CDR3. Germline V gives CDR1 MGHRA, CDR2 YSYEKL. The DNA for the CDR3 is TGCGCCAGCAGCCCGGGACAGGGGTCCTACGAGCAGTACTTC. Translated: CASSPGQGSYEQYF.

The chain links TRBV14 to TRBJ2-2, with 7 nucleotides matching TRBD2. Trimming cost V 4 bases and J 4 bases; bases outside gene matches: 15. CDR1 and CDR2 from the germline V gene are SGHDN and FVKESK. The CDR3 is made up of 18 amino acids. DNA of the CDR3: TGTGCCAGCAGCCGAATTAGGGCGGGGGACCCTGGCACCGGGGAGCTGTTTTTT. As protein: CASSRIRAGDPGTGELFF.

The gene calls are TRBV30 and TRBJ1-6, with TRBD1 identical over 7 bases. In germline, CDR1 is GTSNPN, CDR2 SVGIG (reference sequence). The CDR3 is 15 amino acids. The trim removed 4 bases at V and 7 bases at J, leaving 10 bases unmatched. CDR3 bases: TGTGCCTGGATGCCCCCTGACAGGGCCAATTCACCCCTCCACTTT. This gives the protein CAWMPPDRANSPLHF.

This rearrangement joins TRBV9 to TRBJ1-2; no clear D. The germline V gene has CDR1 SGDLS and CDR2 YYNGEE. The V and J ends lost 0 bases and 7 bases respectively, with 7 bases between them. The CDR3 totals 12 residues. The CDR3 DNA follows: TGTGCCAGCAGCGTAGACGGGGTTGGCTACACCTTC. Protein: CASSVDGVGYTF.

This chain joins TRBV6-5 and TRBJ2-1; 10 bases are a match to TRBD2. V lost 2 bases, J lost 5 bases, and 3 bases stayed unmatched. The germline CDR1 and CDR2 sequences are MNHEY and SVGAGI. The CDR3 is made up of 15 amino acids. DNA of the CDR3: TGTGCCAGCAGTTACCGGACTAGCGGAGACAATGAGCAGTTCTTC. It is translated as CASSYRTSGDNEQFF.

The chain combines TRBV28 with TRBJ1-1, with TRBD1 matching over 7 bases. The junction had 7 bases not matched to a gene; V was cut back by 11 bases and J by 4 bases. This CDR3 has 12 residues. CDR1 and CDR2 from the germline V gene are MDHEN and SYDVKM. CDR3 bases: TGTGCCGCCGCAGGGGGGATCACTGAAGCTTTCTTT. It encodes CAAAGGITEAFF.

V usage is TRBV9 and J usage is TRBJ1-2; 10 bases agree with TRBD1. The CDR3 is 13 residues long. Looked up from germline, CDR1 is SGDLS and CDR2 is YYNGEE. The J segment lost 7 bases and the V segment lost 3 bases, leaving 3 bases of the junction unmatched. The CDR3 loop is CASSDGTGAGYTF. The CDR3 region has the DNA TGTGCCAGCAGCGACGGGACAGGGGCTGGCTACACCTTC.

The chain joins TRBV7-2 to TRBJ2-3; a possible D gene is TRBD2 (6 bases). The V gene lost 1 base and the J gene lost 0 bases, with 8 bases spanning the gap. CDR3 length equals 15 residues. The V gene's germline CDR1 is SGHTA and CDR2 FQGNSA. For the CDR3, the DNA is TGTGCCAGCAGCTTAGAGGGGACTAGCACAGATACGCAGTATTTT. Residues: CASSLEGTSTDTQYF.

DNA for the CDR3: TGTGCCAGCATTCTCCGGGGGACCGATACGCAGTATTTT. It yields the protein CASILRGTDTQYF. The rearrangement uses TRBV6-1 and TRBJ2-3, with D possibly being TRBD2 (6 bases). The CDR3 spans 13 residues. The germline V gene has CDR1 MNHNS and CDR2 SASEGT. V shed 7 bases and J shed 6 bases, with 14 bases lying between them.

The chain recombines TRBV2 with TRBJ2-7; D is undetermined. CDR3 length equals 11 residues. CDR1 SNHLY and CDR2 FYNNEI come from the germline V gene. V was pared by 4 bases and J by 3 bases, with 4 bases between. The CDR3 region is CASSAYYEQYF. In DNA form, the CDR3 reads TGTGCCAGCAGTGCTTACTACGAGCAGTACTTC.

The rearrangement links TRBV7-2 to TRBJ1-5, with unresolved D. Germline lookup yields CDR1 SGHTA and CDR2 FQGNSA. V shed 5 bases and J shed 5 bases, with 10 bases lying between them. The CDR3 consists of 13 residues. The CDR3 coding sequence is TGTGCCAGCAGCCCTATCCCCCATCAGCCCCAGCATTTT. Translating gives CASSPIPHQPQHF.

The chain joins TRBV27 to TRBJ1-6; 8 bases are shared with TRBD1. The CDR3 contains 15 residues. The ends lost 3 bases at V and 7 bases at J; junction bases unmatched: 5. Germline V gives CDR1 MNHEY, CDR2 SMNVEV (reference sequence). The CDR3 is CASSLTGVVNSPLHF. The CDR3 DNA reads TGTGCCAGCAGTTTGACAGGGGTTGTGAATTCACCCCTCCACTTT.

The chain combines TRBV5-1 with TRBJ1-5; the D gene is possibly TRBD1 (6 bases). The germline V gene encodes CDR1 SGHRS and CDR2 YFSETQ. The CDR3 runs 16 residues. V lost 0 bases and J 6 bases, leaving 16 bases between the germline ends. This CDR3 reads CASSLAWTENSQPQHF. The CDR3 DNA is TGCGCCAGCAGCTTGGCCTGGACAGAAAATAGTCAGCCCCAGCATTTT.

This chain links TRBV5-4 with TRBJ2-7; TRBD2 matches 7 bases. The V gene end was trimmed by 4 bases and the J gene end by 8 bases; junction bases not matched to a gene: 12. The CDR3 length is 14 residues. Germline V CDR1 and CDR2: SGHNT, YYREEE (reference sequence). CDR3: CASSPRGLLAKQYF. CDR3 coding DNA: TGTGCCAGCAGCCCCCGCGGGTTACTAGCGAAGCAGTACTTC.

The chain employs TRBV6-1 and TRBJ1-2; a weak D match, TRBD1 (5 bases). Trimming removed 0 bases at V and 5 bases at J, with 13 bases between. The CDR3 has 15 residues. The germline V gene has CDR1 MNHNS and CDR2 SASEGT. As DNA, the CDR3 is TGTGCCAGCAGTGAAGCGCTAGGGGAGGGGTATGGCTACACCTTC. It translates to CASSEALGEGYGYTF.

The gene calls are TRBV6-6 and TRBJ1-2, with 7 bases fitting TRBD1. The CDR3 has 14 residues. Germline V lookup: CDR1 MNHNY, CDR2 SVGAGI (reference sequence). The V segment lost 0 bases and the J segment 8 bases; nucleotides outside the gene matches: 6. CDR3 in amino acids: CASSYSDRAGGYTF. CDR3 DNA sequence: TGTGCCAGCAGTTACTCCGACAGGGCAGGAGGCTACACCTTC.